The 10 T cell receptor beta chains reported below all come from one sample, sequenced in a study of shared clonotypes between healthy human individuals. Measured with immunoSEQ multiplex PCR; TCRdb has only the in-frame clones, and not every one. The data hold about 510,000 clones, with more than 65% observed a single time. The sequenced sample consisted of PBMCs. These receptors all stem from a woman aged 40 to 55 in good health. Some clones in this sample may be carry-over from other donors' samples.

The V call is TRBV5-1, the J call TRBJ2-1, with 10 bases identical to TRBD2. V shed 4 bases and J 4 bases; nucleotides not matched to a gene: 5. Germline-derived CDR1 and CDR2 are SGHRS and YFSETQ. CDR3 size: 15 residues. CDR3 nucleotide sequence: TGCGCCAGCAGCCCGGGACTAGCGACTTACAATGAGCAGTTCTTC. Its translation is CASSPGLATYNEQFF.

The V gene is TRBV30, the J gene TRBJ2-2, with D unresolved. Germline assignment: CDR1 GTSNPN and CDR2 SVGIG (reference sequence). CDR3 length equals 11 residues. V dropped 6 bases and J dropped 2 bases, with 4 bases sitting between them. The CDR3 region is CACSNTGELFF. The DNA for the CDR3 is TGTGCCTGTTCCAACACCGGGGAGCTGTTTTTT.

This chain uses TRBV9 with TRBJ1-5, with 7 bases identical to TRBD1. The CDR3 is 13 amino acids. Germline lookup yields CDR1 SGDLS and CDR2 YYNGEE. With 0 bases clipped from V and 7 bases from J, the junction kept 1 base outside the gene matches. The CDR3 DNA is TGTGCCAGCAGCGTAGGCAGGGGGCAGCCCCAGCATTTT. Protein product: CASSVGRGQPQHF.

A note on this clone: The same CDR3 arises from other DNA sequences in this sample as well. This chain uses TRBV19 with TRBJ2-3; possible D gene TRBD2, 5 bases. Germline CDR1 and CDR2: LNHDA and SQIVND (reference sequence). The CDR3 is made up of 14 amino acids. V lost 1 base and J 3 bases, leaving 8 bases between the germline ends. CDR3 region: CASSIGRATDTQYF. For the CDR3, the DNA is TGTGCCAGTAGTATAGGGCGGGCGACAGATACGCAGTATTTT.

The CDR3 sequence: CASSQQTGTGTYEQYF. Here the CDR3 DNA reads TGTGCCAGCAGCCAGCAAACCGGGACAGGGACCTACGAGCAGTACTTC. This chain joins TRBV4-2 and TRBJ2-7, with 9 positions matching TRBD1. Trimming cost V 3 bases and J 2 bases; bases outside gene matches: 8. CDR3 length equals 16 residues. The germline V gene has CDR1 LGHNA and CDR2 YNFKEQ.

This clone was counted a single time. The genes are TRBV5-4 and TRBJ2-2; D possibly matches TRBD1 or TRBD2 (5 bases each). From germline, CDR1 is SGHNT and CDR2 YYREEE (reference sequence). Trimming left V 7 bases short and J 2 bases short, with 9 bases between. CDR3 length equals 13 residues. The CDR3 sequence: CASGTTNTGELFF. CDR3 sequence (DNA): TGTGCCAGCGGGACGACCAACACCGGGGAGCTGTTTTTT. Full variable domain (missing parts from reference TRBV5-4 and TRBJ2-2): ETGVTQSPTHLIKTRGQQVTLRCSSQSGHNTVSWYQQALGQGPQFIFQYYREEENGRGNFPPRFSGLQFPNYSSELNVNALELDDSALYLCASGTTNTGELFFGEGSRLTVL.

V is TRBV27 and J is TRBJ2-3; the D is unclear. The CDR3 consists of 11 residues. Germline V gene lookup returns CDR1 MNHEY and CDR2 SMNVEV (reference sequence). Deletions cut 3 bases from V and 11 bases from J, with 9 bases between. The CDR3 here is CASSFPHEQYF. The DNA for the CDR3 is TGTGCCAGCAGTTTCCCTCACGAGCAGTATTTT.

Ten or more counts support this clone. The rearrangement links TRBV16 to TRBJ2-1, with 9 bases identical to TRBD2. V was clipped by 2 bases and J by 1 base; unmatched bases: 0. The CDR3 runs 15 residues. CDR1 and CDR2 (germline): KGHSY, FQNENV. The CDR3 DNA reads TGTGCCAGCAGCCAACTAGCGGGATCCTACAATGAGCAGTTCTTC. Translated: CASSQLAGSYNEQFF.

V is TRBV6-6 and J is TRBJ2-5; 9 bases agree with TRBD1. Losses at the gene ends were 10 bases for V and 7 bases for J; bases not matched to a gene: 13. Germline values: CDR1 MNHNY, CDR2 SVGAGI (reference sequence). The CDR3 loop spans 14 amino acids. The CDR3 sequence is CATTRTGEKWTQYF. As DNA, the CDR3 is TGTGCCACCACCAGGACAGGGGAAAAATGGACCCAGTACTTC.

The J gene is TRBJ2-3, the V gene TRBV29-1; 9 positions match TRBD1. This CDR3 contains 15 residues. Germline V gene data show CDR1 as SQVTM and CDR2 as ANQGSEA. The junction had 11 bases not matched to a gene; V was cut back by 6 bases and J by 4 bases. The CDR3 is CSVRGGQGGADTQYF. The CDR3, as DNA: TGCAGCGTCCGAGGGGGACAGGGTGGGGCAGATACGCAGTATTTT.